This T cell receptor (beta chain) was recorded in a study of a mutant IDH1 vaccine in newly diagnosed glioma. Background on the study: Vaccine administration was initiated 4-6 weeks following radiotherapy alone, or with temozolomide cycles. Previous care, which was radiotherapy, temozolomide, or both, most often involved both.

A remark on this clone: The antigen is undetermined.

CDR3 size: 16 residues. Germline lookup yields CDR1 SNHLY and CDR2 FYNNEI. Unmatched junction bases numbered 11, after V lost 8 bases and J lost 2 bases. Time point: week 5, during vaccination. Every vaccination contained 300 ug of the mutant IDH1 20-mer peptide and was paired with topical imiquimod. Profiled with immunoSEQ multiplex PCR; TCRdb holds only in-frame clones, not every one. The sample lists 25,000 to 35,000 clones; roughly nine tenths were seen once. The sequences come from PBMCs, collected from a glioma patient whose treatment included an IDH1 peptide vaccine. This clonotype was sampled from a man aged 18 to 29 with glioma. The chain links TRBV2 to TRBJ1-5; the match to TRBD1 covers 8 bases. The CDR3 sequence is CASGADRGGGNQPQHF. The DNA for the CDR3 is TGTGCCAGCGGGGCAGACAGGGGAGGAGGCAATCAGCCCCAGCATTTT.